Below, 27 T cell receptor beta chains from the same sample are listed, as sequenced in a study of blood T cell repertoires in COVID-19 (dated by TCRdb to 2018 to 2020). The library was obtained by the immunoSEQ multiplex PCR assay. TCRdb's version of the immuneACCESS table is confined to in-frame rearrangements and falls short of the full clone set. An unresolved V gene accounts for under half of the shortfall where checked; the remainder is of unknown origin. This sample has roughly 260,000 clones in its table, and about 89% of those were observed once. About 9.2% of the sample goes to the ten largest clones. The sample comprised peripheral blood. The receptors were gathered from a man aged 35 to 55 who had recovered from COVID-19.

The chain joins TRBV19 to TRBJ1-6; 9 positions agree with TRBD1. The CDR3 sequence is 15 residues long. The J segment lost 7 bases and the V segment lost 3 bases, leaving 4 bases of the junction unmatched. The germline gives CDR1 LNHDA, CDR2 SQIVND (reference sequence). The CDR3 region has the DNA TGTGCCAGTAGTATCTCTACAGGGGGCAATTCACCCCTCCACTTT. Amino acids: CASSISTGGNSPLHF.

This chain connects TRBV12-5 to TRBJ2-3, with 8 nucleotides matching TRBD2. Germline values: CDR1 LGHNT, CDR2 FRNRAP. J lost 6 bases, V lost 5 bases, and 4 bases had no gene match. The length of the CDR3 is 13 residues. The CDR3: CASGPSGRDTQYF. In nucleotides, the CDR3 is TGTGCTAGTGGTCCTAGCGGGCGTGATACGCAGTATTTT.

This CDR3 reads CATSPGGNGYTF. DNA of the CDR3: TGTGCCACCAGTCCAGGGGGCAATGGCTACACCTTC. The genes are TRBV24-1 and TRBJ1-2; TRBD1 aligns across 8 bases. Trimming removed 6 bases from V and 6 bases from J; junction bases left unmatched: 2. CDR1 is KGHDR, CDR2 SFDVKD, per germline. The CDR3 has 12 amino acids.

V is TRBV5-1 and J is TRBJ2-3; TRBD1 is a possible D gene (5 bases). The germline V gene has CDR1 SGHRS and CDR2 YFSETQ. V was clipped by 4 bases and J by 4 bases, with 10 bases between them. The CDR3 consists of 13 residues. The CDR3: CASSRDRSDTQYF. The CDR3 DNA reads as TGCGCCAGCAGCAGAGACAGATCAGATACGCAGTATTTT.

This clone was counted once. The J gene is TRBJ1-1, the V gene TRBV7-3, with D uncertain. V was trimmed by 4 bases and J by 4 bases, leaving 13 bases between them. From germline, CDR1 is SGHTA and CDR2 FQGTGA. CDR3 size: 14 residues. CDR3 loop: CASSSDGRITEAFF. For the CDR3, the DNA is TGTGCCAGCAGCTCGGACGGGAGAATCACTGAAGCTTTCTTT.

This chain connects TRBV9 to TRBJ1-3, with unresolved D. CDR3 length: 14 amino acids. Trimming shortened V by 3 bases and J by 0 bases, and 7 bases separated the two germline ends. CDR1 is SGDLS, CDR2 YYNGEE, per germline. The CDR3 spells CASSAAGSGNTIYF. CDR3 DNA: TGTGCCAGCAGCGCGGCAGGCTCTGGAAACACCATATATTTT.

The V gene is TRBV15, the J gene TRBJ1-6; 8 nucleotides match TRBD1. Per germline, CDR1 LNHNV and CDR2 YYDKDF (reference sequence). J was trimmed by 8 bases and V by 4 bases; bases with no gene match: 4. The CDR3 totals 14 residues. CDR3 protein: CATSIRGQDSPLHF. The CDR3 DNA is TGTGCCACCAGCATTCGGGGACAGGATTCACCCCTCCACTTT.

The CDR3 DNA is TGTGCCAGCAGCCCCGTCCGGCAGGATGACTATGGCTACACCTTC. This translates into CASSPVRQDDYGYTF. The gene calls are TRBV11-2 and TRBJ1-2; D call uncertain. The CDR3 is 15 amino acids. With 5 bases removed from V and 3 bases from J, the gap between germline ends came to 16 bases. Per germline, CDR1 SGHAT and CDR2 FQNNGV.

The chain combines TRBV9 with TRBJ2-6, with TRBD1 matching over 7 bases. This CDR3 contains 17 residues. Germline V gene lookup returns CDR1 SGDLS and CDR2 YYNGEE. V trimming: 4 bases; J trimming: 3 bases; junction bases outside the gene matches: 10. CDR3 loop: CASSLRDRPLGANVLTF. The DNA of the CDR3 is TGTGCCAGCAGCCTCCGGGACAGACCCCTTGGGGCCAACGTCCTGACTTTC.

CDR3 residues: CATSMRGHDYEQYF. CDR3 DNA: TGTGCCACCAGTATGAGGGGGCACGACTACGAGCAGTACTTC. The chain combines TRBV24-1 with TRBJ2-7, with 7 nucleotides matching TRBD1. The length of the CDR3 is 14 residues. CDR1 is KGHDR and CDR2 is SFDVKD in the germline V gene. V shed 6 bases and J 3 bases; nucleotides not matched to a gene: 7.

The V call is TRBV27, the J call TRBJ1-6; D not certain. V was cut by 0 bases and J by 10 bases, with 13 bases left in between. Per germline, CDR1 MNHEY and CDR2 SMNVEV (reference sequence). This CDR3 has 15 residues. This CDR3 reads CASSLSHQVRSPLHF. The DNA for the CDR3 is TGTGCCAGCAGTTTATCTCATCAGGTCCGATCACCCCTCCACTTT.

V and J are TRBV20-1 and TRBJ2-7, with D uncertain. The CDR3 covers 12 residues. Trimming cost V 3 bases and J 2 bases, with 8 bases left between them. The germline gives CDR1 DFQATT, CDR2 SNEGSKA (reference sequence). CDR3 in amino acids: CSASGDPYEQYF. CDR3 sequence (DNA): TGCAGTGCTAGTGGCGATCCCTACGAGCAGTACTTC.

The V gene is TRBV3-1 (or the pseudogene TRBV3-2), the J gene TRBJ2-2; TRBD1 agrees at 8 bases. CDR1 is LGHDT, CDR2 YNNKEL, per germline (reference sequence). The CDR3 spans 17 residues. The trim removed 0 bases at V and 5 bases at J, leaving 8 bases unmatched. In DNA, the CDR3 is TGTGCCAGCAGCCAAGAGAGAAGACAGGGGAAAACCGGGGAGCTGTTTTTT. Translation: CASSQERRQGKTGELFF.

V usage is TRBV28 and J usage is TRBJ2-7, with 9 bases identical to TRBD1. This CDR3 has 12 amino acids. V lost 8 bases, J lost 7 bases, and 6 bases stayed unmatched. Per the germline V gene, CDR1 is MDHEN and CDR2 is SYDVKM. In DNA, the CDR3 is TGTGCCAGCGGGACAGGGATTCGGGAGCAGTACTTC. Translation: CASGTGIREQYF.

V usage is TRBV7-2 and J usage is TRBJ2-1; 9 nucleotides match TRBD2. This CDR3 is 16 amino acids long. With 3 bases clipped from V and 10 bases from J, the junction kept 13 bases outside the gene matches. The germline gives CDR1 SGHTA, CDR2 FQGNSA. The CDR3 here is CASSLFWSGTSLEQFF. The DNA of the CDR3 is TGTGCCAGCAGCTTGTTCTGGAGTGGGACTAGCTTAGAGCAGTTCTTC.

This sequence joins TRBV19 and TRBJ2-1; 8 bases map to TRBD2. Germline assignment: CDR1 LNHDA and CDR2 SQIVND (reference sequence). The CDR3 runs to 15 residues. J lost 7 bases, V lost 6 bases, and 11 bases had no gene match. The chain's CDR3 is CASRPLAGIRNEQFF. CDR3 DNA: TGTGCCAGTAGGCCCCTAGCGGGCATCCGGAATGAGCAGTTCTTC.

V gene TRBV7-3 combines with J gene TRBJ1-2; TRBD1 matches 8 bases. In germline, CDR1 is SGHTA, CDR2 FQGTGA. This CDR3 is 18 amino acids long. V lost 5 bases and J lost 3; bases outside the gene matches: 17. This CDR3 is CASSRTGSTGTGDYGYTF. CDR3 nucleotides: TGTGCCAGCAGCCGAACCGGTTCCACCGGGACAGGCGACTATGGCTACACCTTC.

The rearrangement uses TRBV27 and TRBJ1-1; possible D gene TRBD1, 5 bases. The CDR3 contains 11 residues. Trimming pared 11 bases from V and 4 bases from J, leaving 11 bases between. Germline V lookup: CDR1 MNHEY, CDR2 SMNVEV (reference sequence). For the CDR3, the DNA is TGTGCCTGTCAGCAGGGCACTGAAGCTTTCTTT. Translating gives CACQQGTEAFF.

J is TRBJ2-3 and V is TRBV7-9, with a tentative D call TRBD2 (5 bases). The V gene lost 8 bases and the J gene lost 4 bases, with 13 bases spanning the gap. The germline V gene has CDR1 SEHNR and CDR2 FQNEAQ (reference sequence). The CDR3 loop spans 13 amino acids. The CDR3 DNA is TGTGCCAGCCGAGGGCGGTCCGCAGATACGCAGTATTTT. Its translation: CASRGRSADTQYF.

V usage is TRBV12-3 or TRBV12-4 and J usage is TRBJ1-2; possible D gene TRBD1, 5 bases. Trimming left V 2 bases short and J 2 bases short, with 6 bases between. The CDR3 totals 13 residues. CDR3 loop: CASSLSGNYGYTF. The CDR3 DNA follows: TGTGCCAGCAGTTTATCAGGGAACTATGGCTACACCTTC.

The genes are TRBV7-9 and TRBJ1-2; tentative D call: TRBD1 (6 bases). Trimming took 4 bases from V and 7 from J, leaving 16 bases between them. Per the germline V gene, CDR1 is SEHNR and CDR2 is FQNEAQ (reference sequence). This CDR3 contains 14 residues. The CDR3 coding sequence is TGTGCCAGCAGCTCCGCAGGGGATCACTCTGGCTACACCTTC. It codes for CASSSAGDHSGYTF. The whole variable domain, filled in from reference TRBV7-9 and TRBJ1-2, reads DTGVSQNPRHKITKRGQNVTFRCDPISEHNRLYWYRQTLGQGPEFLTYFQNEAQLEKSRLLSDRFSAERPKGSFSTLEIQRTEQGDSAMYLCASSSAGDHSGYTFGSGTRLTVV.

The chain uses TRBV7-2 and TRBJ2-1; D might be TRBD2 (5 bases). The CDR3 has 16 amino acids. Germline V gene sequence: CDR1 SGHTA, CDR2 FQGNSA. Trimming took 6 bases from V and 0 from J, leaving 15 bases between them. CDR3 sequence: CASSHRTFSSYNEQFF. DNA of the CDR3: TGTGCCAGCAGTCATAGGACTTTCAGCTCCTACAATGAGCAGTTCTTC.

V usage is TRBV29-1 and J usage is TRBJ1-1; 12 bases agree with TRBD1. The junction had 7 bases not matched to a gene; V was cut back by 3 bases and J by 5 bases. CDR1 is SQVTM, CDR2 ANQGSEA, per germline. This CDR3 has 15 amino acids. The CDR3 region is CSVEGGQGARTEAFF. CDR3 bases: TGCAGCGTTGAGGGGGGACAGGGGGCACGGACTGAAGCTTTCTTT.

In this sample, this clone turned up a few times. This sequence joins TRBV5-3 and TRBJ2-7; the match to TRBD2 covers 10 bases. TRBV5-3 qualifies as an ORF whose function is uncertain. The CDR3 covers 15 residues. The V segment lost 4 bases and the J segment 3 bases; nucleotides outside the gene matches: 7. The CDR3 region has the DNA TGTGCCAGAAGCGAGAATAGCGGGAGGCTCTACGAGCAGTACTTC. Translation gives CARSENSGRLYEQYF.

The chain recombines TRBV18 with TRBJ2-1, with 8 bases lining up with TRBD2. This CDR3 is 15 amino acids long. Germline V lookup: CDR1 KGHSH, CDR2 LQKENI. Trimming removed 1 base from V and 8 bases from J; junction bases left unmatched: 7. The CDR3 sequence is CASSPLAGSYDEQFF. Here the CDR3 DNA reads TGTGCCAGCTCACCACTAGCGGGGTCTTATGATGAGCAGTTCTTC.

This clone was observed a single time. The chain is built from TRBV10-3 and TRBJ2-7, with TRBD1 identical over 7 bases. V gave up 5 bases and J gave up 6 bases; unmatched junction bases: 4. Germline CDR1 is ENHRY and CDR2 is SYGVKD. This CDR3 comprises 12 residues. CDR3 DNA: TGTGCCATCAGTAAATCAGGGGGCGAGCAGTACTTC. As protein: CAISKSGGEQYF.

The rearrangement uses TRBV3-1 (or the pseudogene TRBV3-2) and TRBJ2-7; D might be TRBD1 (5 bases). This CDR3 is 15 amino acids long. Per the germline V gene, CDR1 is LGHDT and CDR2 is YNNKEL (reference sequence). The ends were cut back, 1 base at V and 4 bases at J, with 14 bases in the middle. The CDR3 sequence: CASSQGLGPGYEQYF. As DNA, the CDR3 is TGTGCCAGCAGCCAAGGGCTGGGGCCCGGGTACGAGCAGTACTTC.